This TCR beta chain originates from a study of human T cells and chemical hapten exposure. As for the study in general: Each patient's scalp received weekly diphenylcyclopropenone throughout the approximately 25-week study. Variation in per-sample TCR yields came mainly from small pooled library volume differences.

Only a few counts were recorded for this clonotype. The germline V and J ends were trimmed by 0 bases and 5 bases, with 14 bases remaining between them. The germline CDR1 and CDR2 sequences are SGHNT and YYREEE (reference sequence). CDR3 length equals 15 residues. In the source study's methods: Sample TCR counts, which ranged from roughly 20,000 to 750,000, had a median of approximately 95,000. TCRdb redid the calling of the RACE reads with MiXCR, one entry per CDR3 protein. V and J calls and clone size were set by TCRdb, not the authors. The sample has some 84,000 distinct CDR3 sequences, under 11% seen once; the top ten hold 5%. Regarding time point: patch test 2, 6 weeks after DPC sensitization. Treatment meaning: therapeutic diphenylcyclopropenone sensitization with weekly scalp DPC.

The source material was whole blood, sampled in connection with sensitization to the hapten diphenylcyclopropenone (DPC). The chain carries TRBV5-4 and TRBJ1-2; tentatively, D is TRBD1 (5 bases). This receptor was taken from a woman between 50 and 59 years old with alopecia areata. Some clones in this sample may be carry-over from other donors' samples. CDR3 bases: TGTGCCAGCAGCTTGGCTGTGGGACTCAATTATGGCTACACCTTC. It codes for CASSLAVGLNYGYTF.